Detailed here is one T cell receptor (beta chain). This CDR3 region has 13 residues. V gave up 7 bases and J gave up 5 bases; unmatched junction bases: 5. Germline values: CDR1 GTSNPN, CDR2 SVGIG (reference sequence). The entry originates in a study of blood T cell repertoires in COVID-19. Study-level information: Material from acute and convalescent COVID-19 was sourced from the United States, Italy and Spain. In each case, the material was cDNA or gDNA derived from T cells, B-cell-depleted T cells, or PBMCs.

Per the original methods: The authors estimated nucleated cell counts from reference gene primer amplification. TCRdb's copy holds only in-frame clones and misses some; the assay was immunoSEQ multiplex PCR. Clonal size and the V and J genes are those of that table, whereas D and trimming came from the DNA. The sample has 90,000 to 150,000 clones, 70% to 80% seen once; the top ten hold approximately 4.2%. Source material: peripheral blood. This chain links TRBV30 with TRBJ2-5, with TRBD1 identical over 12 bases. The TCR sequence derives from a woman older than 75 with acute or convalescent COVID-19. CDR3 nucleotide sequence: TGTGCCTTTGGGACAGGGGGCGCCGAGACCCAGTACTTC. The encoded protein is CAFGTGGAETQYF.